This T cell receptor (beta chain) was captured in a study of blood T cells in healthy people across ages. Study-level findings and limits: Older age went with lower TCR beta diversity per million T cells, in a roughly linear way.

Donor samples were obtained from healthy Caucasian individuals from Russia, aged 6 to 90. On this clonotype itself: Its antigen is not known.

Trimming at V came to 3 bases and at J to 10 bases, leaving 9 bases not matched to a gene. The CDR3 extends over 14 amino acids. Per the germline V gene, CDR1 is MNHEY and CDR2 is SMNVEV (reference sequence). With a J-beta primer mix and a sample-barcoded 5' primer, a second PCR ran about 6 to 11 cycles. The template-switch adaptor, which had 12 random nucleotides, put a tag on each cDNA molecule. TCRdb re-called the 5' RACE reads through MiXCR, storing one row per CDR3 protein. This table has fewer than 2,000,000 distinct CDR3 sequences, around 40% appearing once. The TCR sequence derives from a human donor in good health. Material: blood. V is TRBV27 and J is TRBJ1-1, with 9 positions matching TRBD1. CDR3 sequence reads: CASSLYRDRVRAFF. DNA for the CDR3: TGTGCCAGCAGTTTGTACCGGGACAGGGTCCGAGCTTTCTTT.